These 27 T cell receptor beta chains share one sample of origin, sequenced in a study of PD-1 blockade in classical Hodgkin lymphoma. Each patient relapsed following autologous stem cell transplantation, and prior brentuximab vedotin exposure differed. Measured with immunoSEQ multiplex PCR; TCRdb has only the in-frame clones, and not every one. The sample holds 80,000 to 100,000 clones, roughly 92% seen once. Sequenced here: peripheral blood mononuclear cells (PBMCs), sampled at baseline. These receptors were taken from a human donor with classical Hodgkin lymphoma.

This rearrangement joins TRBV27 to TRBJ2-4; possibly TRBD2 for D (5 bases). V was pared by 5 bases and J by 0 bases, with 11 bases between. The germline CDR1 and CDR2 sequences are MNHEY and SMNVEV (reference sequence). This CDR3 is 15 amino acids long. The CDR3, as DNA: TGTGCCAGCAGTCCCCTGCGGGTAGCCAAAAACATTCAGTACTTC. Amino acid sequence: CASSPLRVAKNIQYF.

V gene TRBV28 combines with J gene TRBJ2-7; the D is unclear. The CDR3 loop spans 14 amino acids. Germline CDR1 is MDHEN and CDR2 is SYDVKM. Deletions cut 3 bases from V and 0 bases from J, with 9 bases between. The CDR3 DNA reads as TGTGCCAGCAGTTTCTGGCAAAGCTCCTACGAGCAGTACTTC. Protein sequence: CASSFWQSSYEQYF. Based on the CDR3 plus reference TRBV28 and TRBJ2-7, the full variable domain is DVKVTQSSRYLVKRTGEKVFLECVQDMDHENMFWYRQDPGLGLRLIYFSYDVKMKEKGDIPEGYSVSREKKERFSLILESASTNQTSMYLCASSFWQSSYEQYFGPGTRLTVT.

V usage is TRBV5-6 and J usage is TRBJ2-7; 12 bases map to TRBD1. The junction had 8 bases not matched to a gene; V was cut back by 4 bases and J by 3 bases. Germline V gene data show CDR1 as SGHDT and CDR2 as YYEEEE. This CDR3 is 16 amino acids long. The CDR3 nucleotides read TGTGCCAGCAGCGCCCGGGACAGGGGGCTGTACTACGAGCAGTACTTC. It codes for CASSARDRGLYYEQYF.

In its sample, this clone was seen once. This chain links TRBV9 with TRBJ2-7; perhaps TRBD2 as D (7 bases). The CDR3 has 14 residues. Germline V gene sequence: CDR1 SGDLS, CDR2 YYNGEE. Between the trimmed V and J ends, which lost 4 bases and 4 bases, there was a span of 15 bases. The CDR3 reads CASSPWGGEYEQYF. The DNA of the CDR3 is TGTGCCAGCAGCCCGTGGGGGGGCGAATACGAGCAGTACTTC.

The CDR3 loop reads CASSSPRTDTQYF. The CDR3 DNA follows: TGTGCCAGCAGTTCGCCACGCACAGATACGCAGTATTTT. This chain links TRBV27 with TRBJ2-3; no clear D. Germline V gene data show CDR1 as MNHEY and CDR2 as SMNVEV (reference sequence). The CDR3 runs 13 residues. With 4 bases removed from V and 1 base from J, the gap between germline ends came to 6 bases.

The chain joins TRBV7-2 to TRBJ1-2, with TRBD1 matching over 7 bases. Germline CDR1 is SGHTA and CDR2 is FQGNSA. This CDR3 is built from 14 residues. With 2 bases clipped from V and 7 bases from J, the junction kept 7 bases outside the gene matches. The CDR3 nucleotides are TGTGCCAGCAGCTTAATGGGACAGACGTTTGGCTACACCTTC. Translation gives CASSLMGQTFGYTF.

The gene calls are TRBV2 and TRBJ1-5, with unresolved D. V lost 3 bases to trimming and J lost 3 bases, with 12 bases between them. This CDR3 contains 15 residues. Germline values: CDR1 SNHLY, CDR2 FYNNEI. Here the CDR3 DNA reads TGTGCCAGCAGTGAGGCGAGGGTACCCAATCAGCCCCAGCATTTT. Protein product: CASSEARVPNQPQHF.

V is TRBV7-8 and J is TRBJ1-1, with no clear D. Germline CDR1 is SGHVS and CDR2 is FQNEAQ. Trimming pared 5 bases from V and 5 bases from J, leaving 15 bases between. The CDR3 consists of 14 residues. The CDR3 region is CASSQRPMGTEAFF. In nucleotides, the CDR3 is TGTGCCAGCAGCCAACGTCCCATGGGGACTGAAGCTTTCTTT.

The V gene is TRBV7-8, the J gene TRBJ1-2; the D gene is possibly TRBD1 (5 bases). Germline lookup yields CDR1 SGHVS and CDR2 FQNEAQ. Between the trimmed V and J ends, which lost 1 base and 0 bases, there was a span of 9 bases. The CDR3 consists of 15 residues. CDR3 nucleotides: TGTGCCAGCAGCTTAGGACAGACCGCTAACTATGGCTACACCTTC. As protein: CASSLGQTANYGYTF.

This chain joins TRBV11-2 and TRBJ1-5, with D perhaps matching TRBD1 (5 bases). This CDR3 is built from 14 residues. V was clipped by 2 bases and J by 3 bases, with 8 bases between them. Germline CDR1 and CDR2: SGHAT and FQNNGV. The chain's CDR3 is CASSLQGTNQPQHF. CDR3 coding DNA: TGTGCCAGCAGCTTACAGGGAACCAATCAGCCCCAGCATTTT.

The rearrangement joins TRBV28 to TRBJ2-1; maybe TRBD2 (5 bases). The CDR3 extends over 15 amino acids. The ends were cut back, 3 bases at V and 4 bases at J, with 13 bases in the middle. Germline V gene sequence: CDR1 MDHEN, CDR2 SYDVKM. CDR3 in amino acids: CASSFSDWAYNEQFF. The CDR3 DNA sequence: TGTGCCAGCAGTTTTTCGGACTGGGCTTACAATGAGCAGTTCTTC.

The rearrangement uses TRBV6-1 and TRBJ2-5; D gene unclear. The germline V gene encodes CDR1 MNHNS and CDR2 SASEGT. Between the trimmed V and J ends, which lost 2 bases and 5 bases, there was a span of 3 bases. The CDR3 is 11 residues long. CDR3 DNA: TGTGCCAGCAGTGAAATTGAGACCCAGTACTTC. This translates into CASSEIETQYF.

The CDR3 DNA reads TGTGCCTGGAGCGAGACAGGAGATACGCAGTATTTT. Amino acids: CAWSETGDTQYF. The genes are TRBV30 and TRBJ2-3; weak D call: TRBD1 (6 bases). This CDR3 spans 12 amino acids. V lost 3 bases to trimming and J lost 5 bases, with 9 bases between them. Germline CDR1 is GTSNPN and CDR2 is SVGIG (reference sequence).

Details on this clone: At one end, the junction sequence differs from germline, possibly due to a read error. The chain uses TRBV7-7 and TRBJ2-2; D unclear. Germline CDR1 SSHAT, CDR2 FNYEAQ (reference sequence). The CDR3 length is 13 residues. CDR3 coding DNA: TGTGCTAGCAGCTTTTCAGGCACCGGGGAGCTGTTTTTT. It specifies CASSFSGTGELFF.

The chain carries TRBV29-1 and TRBJ2-7; 11 positions agree with TRBD2. This CDR3 has 15 residues. Germline CDR1 and CDR2: SQVTM and ANQGSEA. V was clipped by 2 bases and J by 5 bases; unmatched bases: 8. This CDR3 reads CSVELLAGGFNEQYF. The CDR3 DNA sequence: TGCAGCGTTGAACTCCTAGCGGGAGGATTCAACGAGCAGTACTTC.

The V call is TRBV18, the J call TRBJ2-3; 7 nucleotides line up with TRBD1. Germline CDR1 KGHSH, CDR2 LQKENI. Trimming cost V 5 bases and J 10 bases; bases outside gene matches: 15. The CDR3 has 15 amino acids. CDR3 sequence reads: CASSSQITRQGAQYF. The DNA for the CDR3 is TGTGCCAGCTCATCGCAGATTACACGACAGGGAGCGCAGTATTTT.

The chain uses TRBV9 and TRBJ1-2; maybe TRBD1 (6 bases). V was clipped by 0 bases and J by 1 base, with 13 bases between them. Germline V gene lookup returns CDR1 SGDLS and CDR2 YYNGEE. This CDR3 has 16 residues. The DNA of the CDR3 is TGTGCCAGCAGCGTAGCGGCGGGGGCGCTTAACTATGGCTACACCTTC. Translating it yields CASSVAAGALNYGYTF.

This clone was counted a few times. The rearrangement joins TRBV10-3 to TRBJ1-1, with D unresolved. V was pared by 2 bases and J by 5 bases, with 15 bases between. Germline V CDR1 and CDR2: ENHRY, SYGVKD. This CDR3 region has 15 residues. The CDR3 region has the DNA TGTGCCATCAGTGAGACAGCACTTTTGGGGACTGAAGCTTTCTTT. Its protein product is CAISETALLGTEAFF.

V and J are TRBV23-1 and TRBJ1-4; D gene unclear. TRBV23-1 is an open reading frame, and its role is uncertain. Trimming stripped 4 bases from V and 0 bases from J, with 12 bases between. CDR3 size: 16 residues. The chain's CDR3 is CASSPGPDSTNEKLFF. The CDR3, as DNA: TGCGCCAGCAGTCCAGGACCGGACTCAACTAATGAAAAACTGTTTTTT.

V and J are TRBV5-1 and TRBJ1-1; the D gene is possibly TRBD1 (6 bases). The CDR3 spans 15 residues. V was pared by 3 bases and J by 2 bases, with 14 bases between. CDR1 is SGHRS, CDR2 YFSETQ, per germline. The CDR3: CASSSRGDLNTEAFF. In nucleotides, the CDR3 is TGCGCCAGCAGCTCCAGGGGAGACCTAAACACTGAAGCTTTCTTT. Full variable domain (rest looked up from reference TRBV5-1 and TRBJ1-1): KAGVTQTPRYLIKTRGQQVTLSCSPISGHRSVSWYQQTPGQGLQFLFEYFSETQRNKGNFPGRFSGRQFSNSRSEMNVSTLELGDSALYLCASSSRGDLNTEAFFGQGTRLTVV.

The rearrangement joins TRBV27 to TRBJ2-3, with D perhaps assigned TRBD1 or TRBD2 (5 bases each). Germline CDR1 is MNHEY and CDR2 is SMNVEV (reference sequence). Trimming took off 5 bases at V and 4 bases at J, with 22 bases between the two ends. The CDR3 sequence is 17 residues long. The CDR3 is CASSRPGWGIAADTQYF. DNA for the CDR3: TGTGCCAGCAGTAGGCCGGGTTGGGGGATTGCCGCAGATACGCAGTATTTT.

This chain uses TRBV28 with TRBJ1-5; D is perhaps TRBD1 (6 bases). The CDR3 is 14 residues long. V was pared by 8 bases and J by 3 bases, with 14 bases between. The germline gives CDR1 MDHEN, CDR2 SYDVKM. The CDR3 loop reads CASSLSGVNQPQHF. The DNA for the CDR3 is TGTGCCAGCTCATTATCAGGGGTCAATCAGCCCCAGCATTTT.

V usage is TRBV5-1 and J usage is TRBJ2-3; 7 nucleotides match TRBD1. The trim removed 4 bases at V and 4 bases at J, leaving 9 bases unmatched. This CDR3 spans 15 amino acids. Germline V lookup: CDR1 SGHRS, CDR2 YFSETQ. This chain's CDR3 is CASSATGLLPDTQYF. DNA of the CDR3: TGCGCCAGCAGCGCGACAGGGCTCCTTCCAGATACGCAGTATTTT.

This rearrangement joins TRBV7-9 to TRBJ1-4; D is unclear. The CDR3 runs 14 residues. Germline V gene data show CDR1 as SEHNR and CDR2 as FQNEAQ (reference sequence). V gave up 7 bases and J gave up 8 bases, with 17 bases separating them. The CDR3 loop reads CASTVWPPGEKLFF. The CDR3 DNA reads as TGTGCCAGCACCGTCTGGCCCCCTGGAGAAAAACTGTTTTTT.

The chain uses TRBV10-3 and TRBJ2-3, with a weak D call TRBD1 (5 bases). Germline V gene lookup returns CDR1 ENHRY and CDR2 SYGVKD. V lost 0 bases and J lost 0, with 10 bases in between. The CDR3 is 16 amino acids. The chain's CDR3 is CAISESRQGSTDTQYF. CDR3 coding DNA: TGTGCCATCAGTGAGTCTCGCCAGGGAAGCACAGATACGCAGTATTTT.

This chain links TRBV7-3 with TRBJ2-6; possibly TRBD2 for D (5 bases). Germline V gene lookup returns CDR1 SGHTA and CDR2 FQGTGA. V dropped 2 bases and J dropped 4 bases, with 21 bases sitting between them. This CDR3 is 19 amino acids long. CDR3 nucleotide sequence: TGTGCCAGCAGCTTAGACTATCCTCCTGCAGTATCCGGGGCCAACGTCCTGACTTTC. Its translation: CASSLDYPPAVSGANVLTF.

This chain connects TRBV2 to TRBJ1-5; D gene ambiguous. The V end was cut by 4 bases, the J end by 9 bases, with 13 bases between. Germline V lookup: CDR1 SNHLY, CDR2 FYNNEI. This CDR3 has 13 amino acids. CDR3 nucleotide sequence: TGTGCCAGCAGTGCCAGGTTGGGTACGCCCCAGCATTTT. Translated: CASSARLGTPQHF.